This T cell receptor beta chain was sequenced during a study of circulating and synovial CD4+ cells in juvenile arthritis. Whole-study results and caveats: Traditional Vbeta family usage analysis missed the pathogenic-like versus bulk difference. T cell genome counts differed by at least an order of magnitude between CPL and CD4 samples.

This CDR3 is 14 amino acids long. The V gene lost 5 bases and the J gene lost 12 bases, with 21 bases spanning the gap. Per germline, CDR1 SGHRS and CDR2 YFSETQ. As concerns this clone: The antigen is undetermined.

Generated by immunoSEQ multiplex PCR, the TCRdb table keeps only in-frame clones and is missing some. The sample has about 36,000 clones, 94% seen once. The specimen sequenced was CD4+ T cells from blood. The chain joins TRBV5-1 to TRBJ2-1, with D maybe TRBD1 (6 bases). The clonotype comes from a human donor with juvenile idiopathic arthritis. The CDR3 here is CASREVGAAQGQFF. Here the CDR3 DNA reads TGCGCCAGCAGGGAGGTGGGGGCCGCCCAGGGGCAGTTCTTC.